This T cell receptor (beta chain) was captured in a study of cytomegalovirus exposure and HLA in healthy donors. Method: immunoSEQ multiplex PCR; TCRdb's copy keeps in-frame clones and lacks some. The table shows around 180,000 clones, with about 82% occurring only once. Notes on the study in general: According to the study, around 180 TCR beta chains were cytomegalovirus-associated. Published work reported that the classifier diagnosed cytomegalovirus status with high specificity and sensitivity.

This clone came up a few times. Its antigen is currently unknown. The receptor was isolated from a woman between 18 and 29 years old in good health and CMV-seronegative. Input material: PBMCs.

The DNA for the CDR3 is TGTGCCAGCAGCGTAGACAGCAGAGATTCACCCCTCCACTTT. As protein: CASSVDSRDSPLHF. The V gene is TRBV9, the J gene TRBJ1-6; D gene ambiguous. Germline V gene sequence: CDR1 SGDLS, CDR2 YYNGEE. This CDR3 region has 14 residues. Trimming shortened V by 0 bases and J by 8 bases, and 9 bases separated the two germline ends.